This TCR beta chain was identified in a study of T cells in localized non-small cell lung cancer. General observations from the study: The greatest T cell clonality was found in uninvolved adjacent lung (higher than in tumor). Among the top 100 tumor clones, a median around 60 appeared in adjacent lung. Heterogeneity cannot be ruled out, as sequencing used one tumor region only.

This CDR3 contains 13 residues. Trimming removed 3 bases from V and 8 bases from J, with 10 bases in between. Germline loops: CDR1 SEHNR, CDR2 FQNEAQ (reference sequence). This table comes from immunoSEQ multiplex PCR, and its TCRdb copy is limited to in-frame clones, with some not included. Of around 36,000 clones listed, about 76% were seen once; the top ten hold roughly 6.6%. This clone was detected only a few times. Its antigen is not identified. Specimen: peripheral blood mononuclear cells, collected before any cancer treatment. The chain carries TRBV7-9 and TRBJ1-4; possibly TRBD1 for D (5 bases). The source of this sequence is a male donor aged 60 or older with stage II lung adenocarcinoma. The DNA for the CDR3 is TGTGCCAGCAGCTTCTACGGGGGGGAAAAACTGTTTTTT. Its protein is CASSFYGGEKLFF.